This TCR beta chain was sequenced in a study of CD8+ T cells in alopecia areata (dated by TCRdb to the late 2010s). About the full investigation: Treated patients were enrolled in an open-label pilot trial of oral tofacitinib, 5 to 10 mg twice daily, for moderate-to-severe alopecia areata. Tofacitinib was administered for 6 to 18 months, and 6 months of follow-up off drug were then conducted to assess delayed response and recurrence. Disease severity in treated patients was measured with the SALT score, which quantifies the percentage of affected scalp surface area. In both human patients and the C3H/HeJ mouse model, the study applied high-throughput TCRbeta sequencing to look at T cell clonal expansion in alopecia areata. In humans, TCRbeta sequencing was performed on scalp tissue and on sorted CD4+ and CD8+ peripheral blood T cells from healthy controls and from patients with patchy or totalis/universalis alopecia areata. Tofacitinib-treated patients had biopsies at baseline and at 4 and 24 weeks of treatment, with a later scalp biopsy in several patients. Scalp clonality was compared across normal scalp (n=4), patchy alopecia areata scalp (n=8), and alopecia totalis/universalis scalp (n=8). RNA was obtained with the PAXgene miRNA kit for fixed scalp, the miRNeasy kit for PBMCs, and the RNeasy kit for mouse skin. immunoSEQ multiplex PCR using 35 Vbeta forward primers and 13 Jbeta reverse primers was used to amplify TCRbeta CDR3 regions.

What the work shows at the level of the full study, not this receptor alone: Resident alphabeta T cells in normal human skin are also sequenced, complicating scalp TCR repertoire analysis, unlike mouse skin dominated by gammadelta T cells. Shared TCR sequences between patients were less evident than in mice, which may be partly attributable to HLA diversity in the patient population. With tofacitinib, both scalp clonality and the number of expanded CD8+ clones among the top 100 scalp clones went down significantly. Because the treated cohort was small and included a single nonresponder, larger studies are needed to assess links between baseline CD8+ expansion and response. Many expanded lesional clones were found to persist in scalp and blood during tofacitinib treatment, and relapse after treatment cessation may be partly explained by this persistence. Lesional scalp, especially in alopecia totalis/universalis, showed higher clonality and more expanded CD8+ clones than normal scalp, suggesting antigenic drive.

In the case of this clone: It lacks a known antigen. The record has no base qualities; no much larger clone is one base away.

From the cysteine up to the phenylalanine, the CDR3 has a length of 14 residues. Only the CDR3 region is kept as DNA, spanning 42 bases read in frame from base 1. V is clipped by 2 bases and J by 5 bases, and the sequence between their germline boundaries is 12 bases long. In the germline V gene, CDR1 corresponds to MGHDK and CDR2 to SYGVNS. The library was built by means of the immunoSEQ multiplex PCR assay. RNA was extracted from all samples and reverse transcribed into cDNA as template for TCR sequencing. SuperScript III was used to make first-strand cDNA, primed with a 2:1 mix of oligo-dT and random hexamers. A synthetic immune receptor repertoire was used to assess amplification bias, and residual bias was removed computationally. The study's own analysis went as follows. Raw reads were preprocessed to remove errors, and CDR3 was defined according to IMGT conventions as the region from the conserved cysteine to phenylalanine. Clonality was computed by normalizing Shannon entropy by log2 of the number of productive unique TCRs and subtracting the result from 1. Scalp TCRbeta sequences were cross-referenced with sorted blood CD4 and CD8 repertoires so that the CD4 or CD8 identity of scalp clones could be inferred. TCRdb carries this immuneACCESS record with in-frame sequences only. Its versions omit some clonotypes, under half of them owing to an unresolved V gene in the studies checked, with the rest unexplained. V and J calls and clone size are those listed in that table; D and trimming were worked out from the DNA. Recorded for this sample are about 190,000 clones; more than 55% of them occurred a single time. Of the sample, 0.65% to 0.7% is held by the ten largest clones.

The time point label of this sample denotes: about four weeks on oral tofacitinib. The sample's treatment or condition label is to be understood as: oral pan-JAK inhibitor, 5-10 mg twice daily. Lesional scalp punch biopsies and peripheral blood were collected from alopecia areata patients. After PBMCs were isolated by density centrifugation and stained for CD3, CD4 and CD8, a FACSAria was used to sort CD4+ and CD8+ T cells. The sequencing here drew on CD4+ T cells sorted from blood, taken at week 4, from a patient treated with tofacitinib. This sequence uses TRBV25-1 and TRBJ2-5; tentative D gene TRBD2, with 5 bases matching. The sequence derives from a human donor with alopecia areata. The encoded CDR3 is CASSERPGGETQYF. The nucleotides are TGTGCCAGCAGTGAAAGGCCAGGCGGGGAGACCCAGTACTTC.